This TCR beta chain is from a study of graft-versus-host responses after intestinal transplantation. Overall study: Following induction with anti-thymocyte globulin, all recipients were given tacrolimus and steroids for 2 to 4 years.

Clones were sequenced by immunoSEQ multiplex PCR, and TCRdb holds only the in-frame ones, with some missing. Altogether 140,000 or so clones are present, 85% to 95% being singletons, with the ten largest covering about 0.2%. The CDR3 sequence is 15 residues long. V shed 5 bases and J 0 bases; nucleotides not matched to a gene: 7. Germline CDR1 is SGHTA and CDR2 is FQGTGA. Turning to this clone: Its matching antigen is unknown.

The chain joins TRBV7-3 to TRBJ2-7; 7 nucleotides match TRBD2. The origin of this receptor is a human donor who received an intestinal transplant. This specimen was unstimulated CD4+ T cells sorted from spleen or lymph node cells, taken before intestinal transplant. Here the CDR3 DNA reads TGTGCCAGCAGCCCGCTAGCGGAGACCTCCTACGAGCAGTACTTC. This gives the protein CASSPLAETSYEQYF.